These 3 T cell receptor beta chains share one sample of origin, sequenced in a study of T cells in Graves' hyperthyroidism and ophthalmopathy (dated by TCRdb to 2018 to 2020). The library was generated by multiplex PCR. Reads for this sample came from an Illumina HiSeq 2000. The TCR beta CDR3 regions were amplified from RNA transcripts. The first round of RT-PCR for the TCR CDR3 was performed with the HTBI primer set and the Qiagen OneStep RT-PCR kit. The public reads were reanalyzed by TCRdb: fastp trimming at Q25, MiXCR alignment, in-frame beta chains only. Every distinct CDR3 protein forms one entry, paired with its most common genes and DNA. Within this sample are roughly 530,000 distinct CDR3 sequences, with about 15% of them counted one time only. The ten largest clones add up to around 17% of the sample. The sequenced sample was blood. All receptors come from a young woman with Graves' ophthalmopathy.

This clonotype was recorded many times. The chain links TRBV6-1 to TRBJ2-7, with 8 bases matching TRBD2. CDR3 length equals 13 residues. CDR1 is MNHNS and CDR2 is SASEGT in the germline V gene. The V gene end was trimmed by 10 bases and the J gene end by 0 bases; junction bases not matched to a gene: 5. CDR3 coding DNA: TGTGCCACCACTAGCGGTAGCTCCTACGAGCAGTACTTC. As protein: CATTSGSSYEQYF.

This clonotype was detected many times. The CDR3 coding sequence is TGCAGTGTAAGGGACTACTCCTACGAGCAGTACTTC. Translation: CSVRDYSYEQYF. The chain employs TRBV20-1 and TRBJ2-7, with 7 bases fitting TRBD2. Germline trimming cut 7 bases from V and 0 bases from J; bases unmatched to any gene: 3. This CDR3 has 12 residues. In germline, CDR1 is DFQATT, CDR2 SNEGSKA (reference sequence).

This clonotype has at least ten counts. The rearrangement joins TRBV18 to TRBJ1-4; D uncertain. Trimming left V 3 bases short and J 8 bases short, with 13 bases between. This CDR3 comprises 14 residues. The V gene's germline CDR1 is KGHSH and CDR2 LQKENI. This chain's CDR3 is CASSPEVSREKLFF. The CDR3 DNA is TGTGCCAGCTCACCGGAGGTTTCGCGGGAAAAACTGTTTTTT.